The 17 T cell receptor beta chains below all came from one sample that was sequenced in a study of prognosis after radiotherapy for stage I lung cancer. Genomic DNA provided the template from which TCR beta CDR3 was amplified by two-round multiplex PCR. First-round PCR amplification was performed with primers specific to each TRBV and TRBJ gene. Each CDR3 protein gets one entry after TCRdb re-called the multiplex PCR reads with MiXCR. The data contain almost 40,000 distinct CDR3 sequences, about 24% of them singletons. Source: PBMCs, taken before or after stereotactic body radiation therapy (not recorded which). Every receptor here comes from a donor over 45 with non-small cell lung cancer.

This clonotype was counted many times. The chain joins TRBV20-1 to TRBJ2-5, with D possibly matching TRBD2 (5 bases). V was clipped by 2 bases and J by 2 bases, with 15 bases between them. Germline lookup yields CDR1 DFQATT and CDR2 SNEGSKA (reference sequence). The CDR3 loop spans 15 amino acids. The CDR3 loop is CSARLTQTGQETQYF. The CDR3 DNA follows: TGCAGTGCTAGATTAACCCAGACGGGACAAGAGACCCAGTACTTC.

As regards this clonotype: This likely reflects a read error, since a far larger clone is one base away. V usage is TRBV6-2 or TRBV6-3 and J usage is TRBJ2-5; D gene uncertain. Looked up from germline, CDR1 is MNHEY and CDR2 is SVGEGT. There are 14 residues in the CDR3. V was cut by 5 bases and J by 5 bases, with 15 bases left in between. The CDR3 sequence is CASSILTPRETQYF. For the CDR3, the DNA is TGTGCCAGCAGTATACTTACCCCACGGGAGACCCAGTACTTC.

With regard to this clonotype: It may be a read error: a sequence one base away is much more abundant. The rearrangement joins TRBV6-5 to TRBJ2-3; D not certain. Germline CDR1 MNHEY, CDR2 SVGAGI. V lost 2 bases, J lost 7 bases, and 13 bases lay in between. The CDR3 spans 14 residues. The CDR3 spells CASSYGMGTYTQYF. CDR3 nucleotide sequence: TGTGCCAGCAGTTACGGGATGGGAACATATACGCAGTATTTT.

The chain links TRBV6-2 or TRBV6-3 to TRBJ2-1; no reliable D call. Trimming took off 10 bases at V and 0 bases at J, with 13 bases between the two ends. The CDR3 loop spans 14 amino acids. Germline CDR1 is MNHEY and CDR2 is SVGEGT. CDR3 in amino acids: CATRGGYSYNEQFF. Written as DNA, the CDR3 is TGTGCCACCCGCGGTGGGTACTCCTACAATGAGCAGTTCTTC.

This clonotype was seen many times. J is TRBJ2-1 and V is TRBV5-1, with D perhaps TRBD2 (6 bases). This CDR3 has 17 residues. Trimming stripped 4 bases from V and 7 bases from J, with 24 bases between. Germline CDR1 SGHRS, CDR2 YFSETQ. The CDR3 loop reads CASSHKPDNFGGNEQFF. The CDR3 DNA reads as TGCGCCAGCAGCCATAAGCCCGATAATTTTGGGGGGAATGAGCAGTTCTTC.

This clonotype was detected ten times or more. Here the CDR3 reads CATSETTGGNQPQHF. CDR3 coding DNA: TGTGCCACCAGTGAAACCACCGGGGGCAATCAGCCCCAGCATTTT. The chain carries TRBV24-1 and TRBJ1-5; D is unclear. Trimming cost V 4 bases and J 2 bases, with 11 bases left between them. The CDR3 extends over 15 amino acids. CDR1 KGHDR and CDR2 SFDVKD come from the germline V gene.

This clonotype was found many times. The V gene is TRBV30, the J gene TRBJ1-1, with D tentatively TRBD1 (5 bases). This CDR3 is built from 12 residues. Germline CDR1 reads GTSNPN; CDR2 reads SVGIG (reference sequence). V was trimmed by 0 bases and J by 11 bases, leaving 13 bases between them. The CDR3 is CAWSVLQGGAFF. CDR3 nucleotides: TGTGCCTGGAGTGTACTCCAGGGTGGCGCTTTCTTT.

This clonotype has a count of ten or more. The V gene is TRBV9, the J gene TRBJ1-3, with 9 bases fitting TRBD1. J gave up 0 bases and V 4 bases, and 8 bases lay outside the gene matches. In germline, CDR1 is SGDLS, CDR2 YYNGEE. The CDR3 extends over 17 amino acids. The CDR3 protein is CASSTRTGAASGNTIYF. For the CDR3, the DNA is TGTGCCAGCAGCACCCGGACAGGGGCCGCCTCTGGAAACACCATATATTTT. The full variable domain, in which reference TRBV9 and TRBJ1-3 provide the parts outside the CDR3, is DSGVTQTPKHLITATGQRVTLRCSPRSGDLSVYWYQQSLDQGLQFLIQYYNGEERAKGNILERFSAQQFPDLHSELNLSSLELGDSALYFCASSTRTGAASGNTIYFGEGSWLTVV.

Comments on this clonotype: A clone one base away is much larger, so this may be a read error. The chain recombines TRBV5-1 with TRBJ2-1; D is uncertain. Deletions cut 4 bases from V and 8 bases from J, with 10 bases between. Germline CDR1 reads SGHRS; CDR2 reads YFSETQ. The length of the CDR3 is 12 residues. The CDR3 DNA sequence: TGCGCCAGCAGCATGACGGAGTATGAGCAGTTCTTC. Its translation is CASSMTEYEQFF. The full variable domain, with the rest looked up from reference TRBV5-1 and TRBJ2-1, is KAGVTQTPRYLIKTRGQQVTLSCSPISGHRSVSWYQQTPGQGLQFLFEYFSETQRNKGNFPGRFSGRQFSNSRSEMNVSTLELGDSALYLCASSMTEYEQFFGPGTRLTVL.

In its sample, this clonotype was seen many times. The chain carries TRBV4-1 and TRBJ2-2; 14 positions match TRBD2. CDR3 length: 18 amino acids. The ends lost 4 bases at V and 4 bases at J; junction bases unmatched: 8. From germline, CDR1 is MGHRA and CDR2 YSYEKL. The CDR3 nucleotides are TGCGCCAGCAGCCTCAAGACTAGCGGGGGGGCGGGCACCGGGGAGCTGTTTTTT. Protein product: CASSLKTSGGAGTGELFF.

The V and J genes are TRBV11-2 and TRBJ2-3; 8 bases match TRBD2. V lost 10 bases and J lost 3; bases outside the gene matches: 12. From germline, CDR1 is SGHAT and CDR2 FQNNGV. CDR3 length equals 15 residues. Written as DNA, the CDR3 is TGTGCCAACAGATATAGCGGGGACAAGACAGATACGCAGTATTTT. This gives the protein CANRYSGDKTDTQYF. Full variable domain (missing parts from reference TRBV11-2 and TRBJ2-3): EAGVAQSPRYKIIEKRQSVAFWCNPISGHATLYWYQQILGQGPKLLIQFQNNGVVDDSQLPKDRFSAERLKGVDSTLKIQPAKLEDSAVYLCANRYSGDKTDTQYFGPGTRLTVL.

This clonotype was recorded at least ten times. The CDR3 sequence is CASSSNWQGQGGYNEQFF. The CDR3 DNA follows: TGCGCCAGCAGCTCCAACTGGCAGGGACAGGGGGGCTACAATGAGCAGTTCTTC. The gene calls are TRBV5-1 and TRBJ2-1, with 11 bases identical to TRBD1. Germline-derived CDR1 and CDR2 are SGHRS and YFSETQ. J lost 3 bases, V lost 3 bases, and 11 bases had no gene match. The CDR3 sequence is 18 residues long.

The V and J genes are TRBV11-3 and TRBJ2-7, with TRBD1 as a possible D gene (5 bases). The V gene lost 5 bases and the J gene lost 6 bases, with 14 bases spanning the gap. CDR3 length equals 13 residues. Germline-derived CDR1 and CDR2 are SGHNT and YENEEA. CDR3 coding DNA: TGTGCCAGCAGCATCAGGGCCCCAGGCGAGCAGTACTTC. It encodes CASSIRAPGEQYF.

The table lists this clonotype with many counts. The chain has TRBV24-1 and TRBJ1-1, with no clear D. V lost 2 bases and J lost 5, with 5 bases in between. This CDR3 region has 12 residues. CDR1 KGHDR and CDR2 SFDVKD come from the germline V gene. CDR3 sequence reads: CATSDYGTEAFF. CDR3 bases: TGTGCCACCAGTGATTACGGTACTGAAGCTTTCTTT.

This clonotype has a count of ten or more. This chain connects TRBV6-1 to TRBJ2-1; 10 bases align to TRBD1. CDR1 and CDR2 from the germline V gene are MNHNS and SASEGT. The CDR3 extends over 16 amino acids. J lost 5 bases, V lost 5 bases, and 9 bases had no gene match. CDR3 DNA: TGTGCCAGCAGTATTATGACAGGGGGCGGGGACAATGAGCAGTTCTTC. Its protein is CASSIMTGGGDNEQFF.

This clonotype was observed a few times. The rearrangement joins TRBV10-3 to TRBJ1-4, with a weak D call TRBD1 (6 bases). V dropped 3 bases and J dropped 8 bases, with 13 bases sitting between them. Germline-derived CDR1 and CDR2 are ENHRY and SYGVKD. The length of the CDR3 is 14 residues. This CDR3 reads CAISEGGGREKLFF. The CDR3 bases are TGTGCCATCAGTGAAGGGGGGGGTCGGGAAAAACTGTTTTTT.

This clonotype came up many times. V usage is TRBV5-4 and J usage is TRBJ2-3, with 7 bases that match TRBD2. After removal of 3 bases from V and 7 bases from J, the junction contained 8 bases not matched to a gene. CDR1 SGHNT and CDR2 YYREEE come from the germline V gene (reference sequence). CDR3 size: 14 residues. CDR3 bases: TGTGCCAGCAGCTCCGGACTAGTTGGGAATACGCAGTATTTT. Translated, it gives CASSSGLVGNTQYF.